The 15 T cell receptor beta chains in this list originate from one sample, sequenced in a study of T cell responses to AZD1222 COVID-19 vaccine. The data were produced by immunoSEQ multiplex PCR, yet TCRdb's version contains in-frame clones alone and is incomplete. The profile shows 90,000 to 95,000 clones, 86% of them singletons. Here the sequenced sample was peripheral blood, taken on day 0 of AZD1222 vaccination. The source is an adult in good health.

The chain has TRBV5-1 and TRBJ1-1, with D uncertain. V shed 0 bases and J shed 1 base, with 10 bases lying between them. The germline V gene has CDR1 SGHRS and CDR2 YFSETQ. CDR3 length: 15 residues. The CDR3 region has the DNA TGCGCCAGCAGCTTGGAGGTCCCCGGGAACACTGAAGCTTTCTTT. Translating gives CASSLEVPGNTEAFF. Full variable domain (outside the CDR3, taken from reference TRBV5-1 and TRBJ1-1): KAGVTQTPRYLIKTRGQQVTLSCSPISGHRSVSWYQQTPGQGLQFLFEYFSETQRNKGNFPGRFSGRQFSNSRSEMNVSTLELGDSALYLCASSLEVPGNTEAFFGQGTRLTVV.

The rearrangement uses TRBV6-5 and TRBJ2-1, with D perhaps matching TRBD1 or TRBD2 (5 bases each). The germline V gene encodes CDR1 MNHEY and CDR2 SVGAGI. V lost 6 bases to trimming and J lost 6 bases, with 12 bases between them. There are 13 residues in the CDR3. The CDR3 DNA is TGTGCCAGCAGGACAAGTGGGGGCAATGAGCAGTTCTTC. Translating it yields CASRTSGGNEQFF.

The chain is built from TRBV10-3 and TRBJ1-1, with no clear D. V was cut by 2 bases and J by 5 bases, with 18 bases left in between. The CDR3 spans 16 residues. Germline values: CDR1 ENHRY, CDR2 SYGVKD. For the CDR3, the DNA is TGTGCCATCAGTGAGGCCCTGGGTGGAGGCGAAACTGAAGCTTTCTTT. Its protein product is CAISEALGGGETEAFF.

The chain employs TRBV9 and TRBJ2-1; TRBD2 agrees at 15 bases. CDR3 length equals 18 residues. CDR1 SGDLS and CDR2 YYNGEE come from the germline V gene. V shed 2 bases, J shed 9 bases, and the junction held 12 bases outside the gene matches. The CDR3: CASSVPQTPGLAGGEQFF. CDR3 sequence (DNA): TGTGCCAGCAGCGTCCCCCAAACCCCGGGACTAGCGGGAGGTGAGCAGTTCTTC. The full variable domain, its missing parts supplied by reference TRBV9 and TRBJ2-1, is DSGVTQTPKHLITATGQRVTLRCSPRSGDLSVYWYQQSLDQGLQFLIQYYNGEERAKGNILERFSAQQFPDLHSELNLSSLELGDSALYFCASSVPQTPGLAGGEQFFGPGTRLTVL.

This sequence joins TRBV28 and TRBJ1-5, with unresolved D. The ends were cut back, 6 bases at V and 3 bases at J, with 9 bases in the middle. Germline loops: CDR1 MDHEN, CDR2 SYDVKM. CDR3 length equals 13 residues. CDR3 region: CASRTVFNQPQHF. The CDR3 DNA is TGTGCCAGCAGGACGGTGTTCAATCAGCCCCAGCATTTT.

The chain uses TRBV10-2 and TRBJ2-7; no reliable D call. V lost 1 base, J lost 6 bases, and 7 bases lay in between. Germline assignment: CDR1 WSHSY and CDR2 SAAADI. The CDR3 extends over 12 amino acids. The CDR3 DNA sequence: TGCGCCAGCAGTGAGTTATCTCGCGAGCAGTACTTC. It specifies CASSELSREQYF.

The rearrangement links TRBV12-3 or TRBV12-4 to TRBJ1-1; D remains ambiguous. Trimming shortened V by 4 bases and J by 4 bases, and 7 bases separated the two germline ends. The CDR3 length is 12 residues. The CDR3 DNA reads TGTGCCAGCAGTTCATACGGCACTGAAGCTTTCTTT. Residues: CASSSYGTEAFF.

The chain is built from TRBV30 and TRBJ1-2; D uncertain. V shed 5 bases and J shed 7 bases, with 8 bases lying between them. Germline CDR1 is GTSNPN and CDR2 is SVGIG (reference sequence). The CDR3 extends over 10 amino acids. CDR3 sequence (DNA): TGTGCCTGGGGGCGCGGTGGCTACACCTTC. Its translation: CAWGRGGYTF.

J is TRBJ2-1 and V is TRBV7-2; perhaps TRBD2 as D (6 bases). The CDR3 runs to 14 residues. CDR1 and CDR2 (germline): SGHTA, FQGNSA. CDR3 sequence (DNA): TGTGCTAATGAAAGGAGGGAGTCTATTGATGAGCAGTTCTTC. Translation gives CANERRESIDEQFF.

V usage is TRBV7-6 and J usage is TRBJ1-2; 9 bases match TRBD1. V was clipped by 4 bases and J by 2 bases; unmatched bases: 8. Germline V CDR1 and CDR2: SGHVS, FNYEAQ. The CDR3 is 16 amino acids. The CDR3 protein is CASSSGTGLANYGYTF. The CDR3 DNA reads as TGTGCCAGCAGCTCCGGGACAGGGCTGGCAAACTATGGCTACACCTTC.

The chain has TRBV19 and TRBJ1-2, with D possibly TRBD1 on 6 matching bases. CDR3 size: 14 residues. The germline V and J ends were trimmed by 7 bases and 4 bases, with 16 bases remaining between them. Germline V gives CDR1 LNHDA, CDR2 SQIVND (reference sequence). The CDR3 DNA reads as TGTGCCAGTATGGACTCGGGGGCCCCCTATGGCTACACCTTC. Protein product: CASMDSGAPYGYTF.

The V call is TRBV21-1, the J call TRBJ2-1; the table's D gene call, TRBD2, was not cross checked with the DNA. TRBV21-1 is a pseudogene segment. This CDR3 is built from 16 residues. The CDR3 is CASSQVSGIGYNEQFF. DNA of the CDR3: TGTGCCAGCAGCCAGGTATCGGGAATCGGTTACAATGAGCAGTTCTTC.

The genes are TRBV9 and TRBJ2-7, with D tentatively TRBD1 (6 bases). The CDR3 has 13 amino acids. Germline V CDR1 and CDR2: SGDLS, YYNGEE. Trimming shortened V by 4 bases and J by 3 bases, and 11 bases separated the two germline ends. CDR3 residues: CASSQGPGYEQYF. The CDR3 DNA is TGTGCCAGCAGCCAGGGGCCTGGCTACGAGCAGTACTTC.

The rearrangement uses TRBV4-1 and TRBJ2-7; either TRBD1 or TRBD2 may supply D (5 bases each). Germline V lookup: CDR1 MGHRA, CDR2 YSYEKL. V lost 2 bases to trimming and J lost 6 bases, with 17 bases between them. This CDR3 spans 15 amino acids. The chain's CDR3 is CASSQYRDRPGEQYF. DNA for the CDR3: TGCGCCAGCAGCCAATACCGGGACCGACCGGGCGAGCAGTACTTC.

The chain is built from TRBV19 and TRBJ2-2; TRBD2 is a possible D gene (5 bases). The CDR3 spans 13 residues. Looked up from germline, CDR1 is LNHDA and CDR2 is SQIVND (reference sequence). V lost 5 bases, J lost 8 bases, and 12 bases lay in between. The CDR3 DNA reads as TGTGCCAGTAGTTCGGGATCATTTGGGGAGCTGTTTTTT. It encodes CASSSGSFGELFF. Full variable domain (missing parts from reference TRBV19 and TRBJ2-2): DGGITQSPKYLFRKEGQNVTLSCEQNLNHDAMYWYRQDPGQGLRLIYYSQIVNDFQKGDIAEGYSVSREKKESFPLTVTSAQKNPTAFYLCASSSGSFGELFFGEGSRLTVL.